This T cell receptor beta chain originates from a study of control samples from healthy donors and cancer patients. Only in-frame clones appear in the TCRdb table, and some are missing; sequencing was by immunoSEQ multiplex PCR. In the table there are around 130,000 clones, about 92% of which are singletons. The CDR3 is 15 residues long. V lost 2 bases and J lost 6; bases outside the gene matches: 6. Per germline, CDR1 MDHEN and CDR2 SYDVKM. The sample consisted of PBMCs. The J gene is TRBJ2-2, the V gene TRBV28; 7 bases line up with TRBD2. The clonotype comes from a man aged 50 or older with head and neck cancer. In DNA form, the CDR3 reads TGTGCCAGCAGTTTAAGGCCAGGACTAGCCGGGGAGCTGTTTTTT. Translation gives CASSLRPGLAGELFF. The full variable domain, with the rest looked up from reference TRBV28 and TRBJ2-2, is DVKVTQSSRYLVKRTGEKVFLECVQDMDHENMFWYRQDPGLGLRLIYFSYDVKMKEKGDIPEGYSVSREKKERFSLILESASTNQTSMYLCASSLRPGLAGELFFGEGSRLTVL.